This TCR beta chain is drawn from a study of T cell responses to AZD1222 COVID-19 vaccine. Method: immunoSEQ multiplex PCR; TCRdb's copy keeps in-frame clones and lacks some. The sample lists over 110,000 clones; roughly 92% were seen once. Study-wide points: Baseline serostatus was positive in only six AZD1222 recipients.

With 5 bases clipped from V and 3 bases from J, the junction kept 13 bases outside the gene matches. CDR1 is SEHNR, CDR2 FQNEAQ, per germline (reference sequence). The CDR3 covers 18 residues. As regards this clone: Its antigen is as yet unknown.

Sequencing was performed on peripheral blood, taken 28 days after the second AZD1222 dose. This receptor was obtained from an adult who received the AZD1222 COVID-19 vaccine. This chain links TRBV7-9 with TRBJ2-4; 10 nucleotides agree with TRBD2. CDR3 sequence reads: CASSPQAGGLNNKNIQYF. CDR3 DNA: TGTGCCAGCAGCCCCCAAGCGGGGGGGCTGAATAACAAAAACATTCAGTACTTC.